Here is one T cell receptor (beta chain) with its context. As yet, its antigen is unknown. This entry is derived from a study of beta chain features in type 1 diabetes. Findings of the study overall: TCRB CDR3 length was moderately but significantly reduced in all four CD4+ subsets of Type 1 diabetes patients.

Reverse transcription of all isolated RNA meant that expressed TCRB transcripts were sequenced. Some clones are missing from TCRdb's copy, which holds only in-frame ones; the method was immunoSEQ multiplex PCR. This repertoire shows about 710,000 clones, about 14% found once; its top ten account for 0.035% to 0.045%. The CDR3 covers 15 residues. Germline-derived CDR1 and CDR2 are KGHSH and LQKENI. The V end lost 1 base, the J end lost 3 bases, and 9 bases lay between the germline ends. Material for sequencing was naive CD4+ T cells from blood. The receptor's source is a man between 18 and 35 years old with type 1 diabetes. V and J are TRBV18 and TRBJ2-2; D not certain. CDR3 region: CASSPLYGDTGELFF. The CDR3 bases are TGTGCCAGCTCACCACTATACGGCGACACCGGGGAGCTGTTTTTT.